This T cell receptor (beta chain) comes out of a study of naive and memory T cell subsets. The SP2 primer and nested alpha and beta constant region primers amplified ligated cDNA in four rounds. Blood and skin TCR RNA was reverse transcribed with alpha and beta constant primers. One entry per CDR3 protein results from TCRdb running MiXCR on the 5' RACE reads. This table has roughly 60,000 distinct CDR3 sequences, roughly 7% appearing once. This clonotype has just a few counts. Its antigen is unidentified. An oligonucleotide containing a UMI was ligated to the 3' end of TCR cDNA. V lost 4 bases, J lost 4 bases, and 8 bases stayed unmatched. Germline V gene sequence: CDR1 MNHEY, CDR2 SVGAGI. The CDR3 is made up of 16 amino acids. Broader study findings: Potentially, T cell activation and differentiation skew this RNA-based measurement.

The receptor was isolated from a male donor in good health. The chain couples TRBV6-5 to TRBJ2-1, with 9 bases aligning to TRBD2. CDR3 coding DNA: TGTGCCAGCAGTTCCCGGCGGGGGGGATTATACAATGAGCAGTTCTTC. The encoded protein is CASSSRRGGLYNEQFF.